The source of this T cell receptor (beta chain) is a study of tumor-infiltrating lymphocytes in primary liver carcinoma. Study observations and caveats: The study found a significantly higher top-250-clone fraction in tumors than in blood (p = 0.039).

Between roughly 20 and 32 mg of unsorted bulk tissue served as the source from which RNA and DNA were co-extracted. Tumor regions sampled: superior, inferior, left, right poles, and centre. The authors made TCR beta cDNA from approximately 500 ng total RNA with a constant-region primer. Nested multiplex PCR, run for three rounds with slightly modified ARM-PCR, yielded TCR beta libraries. Rounds one and two of PCR, each of around 9 cycles, were primed with TRBV1-TRBV30 forward primers and a C-beta reverse primer. TCRdb analysed the multiplex PCR reads with MiXCR anew, one entry per CDR3 protein. The sample contains approximately 73,000 distinct CDR3 sequences, 71% of which appear only once. The CDR3 sequence is 14 residues long. Notes on this clonotype: The antigen remains unidentified. Compared with germline, one end of the junction differs, possibly owing to a read error.

Material: liver tumor tissue from sampling region 4. Subset reported: tumor region T4, right-lateral pole. The chain recombines TRBV12-3 or TRBV12-4 with TRBJ2-2; no reliable D call. This clonotype was sampled from a woman aged 60-75 years with primary liver carcinoma and hepatitis B virus infection. The CDR3 DNA reads as TGTGCCAGCAGTTTTACGGCGAACACCGTGGAGCTGTTTTTT. It yields the protein CASSFTANTVELFF.